These 5 T cell receptor beta chains came from one sample sequenced in a study of molecular identifiers for immune sequencing clone quantification. Each CDR3 protein is one row after TCRdb ran MiXCR on the PCR reads. The sample consists of about 510,000 distinct CDR3 sequences, around 23% of them appearing once. Sequencing was done on a sample of naive CD8+ T cells from blood, with Jurkat cell RNA spiked in. Subset noted: FACS-sorted CD8+CD4-CCR7+CD45RA+ naive T cells. These receptors were obtained from a human donor in good health. Some libraries in this study had Jurkat cell RNA spiked in.

This chain joins TRBV24-1 and TRBJ2-3; a possible D gene is TRBD2 (6 bases). The CDR3 runs to 13 residues. Between the trimmed V and J ends, which lost 9 bases and 3 bases, there was a span of 12 bases. From germline, CDR1 is KGHDR and CDR2 SFDVKD. CDR3 residues: CATATSRTDTQYF. The CDR3 nucleotides read TGTGCCACCGCTACTAGCAGAACAGATACGCAGTATTTT.

Of note for this clonotype: This clone may be a read error of a much larger clone one base away. CDR3 sequence reads: CASSLTLGTVPQEPQYF. The DNA for the CDR3 is TGCGCCAGCAGCTTGACCTTGGGGACAGTCCCCCAAGAGCCCCAGTACTTC. The chain uses TRBV5-1 and TRBJ2-5; TRBD1 matches 7 bases. The CDR3 is made up of 17 amino acids. Germline lookup yields CDR1 SGHRS and CDR2 YFSETQ.

Turning to this clonotype: It may be a read error: a sequence one base away is much more abundant. The chain is built from TRBV7-9 and TRBJ1-3; D is unresolved. Per the germline V gene, CDR1 is SEHNR and CDR2 is FQNEAQ (reference sequence). CDR3 length: 15 amino acids. The CDR3 region is CASSLDGGSGNTKYF. CDR3 DNA sequence: TGTGCCAGCAGCTTAGATGGCGGCTCTGGAAACACCAAATATTTT. Filled out from reference TRBV7-9 and TRBJ1-3, the complete variable domain reads DTGVSQNPRHKITKRGQNVTFRCDPISEHNRLYWYRQTLGQGPEFLTYFQNEAQLEKSRLLSDRFSAERPKGSFSTLEIQRTEQGDSAMYLCASSLDGGSGNTKYFGEGSWLTVV.

This clonotype was counted at least ten times. V is TRBV20-1 and J is TRBJ2-7; unclear D gene. The ends were cut back, 1 base at V and 6 bases at J, with 13 bases in the middle. The CDR3 totals 13 residues. Germline-derived CDR1 and CDR2 are DFQATT and SNEGSKA (reference sequence). The CDR3 protein is CSARAGYLLEQYF. The CDR3 DNA is TGCAGTGCTAGAGCGGGTTACCTCCTCGAGCAGTACTTC.

In its sample, this clonotype was seen a few times. The chain joins TRBV4-1 to TRBJ2-3; tentatively, D is TRBD2 (6 bases). Germline V gene sequence: CDR1 MGHRA, CDR2 YSYEKL. The length of the CDR3 is 19 residues. V lost 3 bases and J lost 5, with 27 bases in between. This chain's CDR3 is CASSHSAVFGGGPGDTQYF. The CDR3 bases are TGCGCCAGCAGCCACTCGGCAGTGTTCGGGGGTGGGCCGGGAGATACGCAGTATTTT.